The 10 T cell receptor beta chains below were found in one sample sequenced in a study of T cell repertoires in cytomegalovirus infection. These receptors have no identified antigens. TCRdb independently ran MiXCR on the reads; one entry per CDR3 protein. In the table there are hundreds of thousands of distinct CDR3 sequences, roughly 36% of which are singletons. Sequencing used cultured PBMCs, obtained from culture after CMV antigen stimulation. The receptors derive from a human donor in good health (CMV status not recorded). Some clones in this sample may be carry-over from other donors' samples.

The chain has TRBV19 and TRBJ2-3; 11 nucleotides match TRBD2. J was trimmed by 4 bases and V by 5 bases; bases with no gene match: 8. The CDR3 consists of 16 residues. The germline gives CDR1 LNHDA, CDR2 SQIVND (reference sequence). The DNA of the CDR3 is TGTGCCAGTAGTCCCACTAGCGGGAGTGTGGCAGATACGCAGTATTTT. The encoded protein is CASSPTSGSVADTQYF. Complete variable domain (other parts from reference TRBV19 and TRBJ2-3): DGGITQSPKYLFRKEGQNVTLSCEQNLNHDAMYWYRQDPGQGLRLIYYSQIVNDFQKGDIAEGYSVSREKKESFPLTVTSAQKNPTAFYLCASSPTSGSVADTQYFGPGTRLTVL.

The chain is built from TRBV11-2 and TRBJ2-1, with TRBD2 identical over 11 bases. V shed 5 bases and J 7 bases; nucleotides not matched to a gene: 10. CDR1 is SGHAT, CDR2 FQNNGV, per germline. The CDR3 loop spans 16 amino acids. CDR3 nucleotide sequence: TGTGCCAGCAGCCCTCAATCGGCTAGCGGGAGGAATGAGCAGTTCTTC. Its translation: CASSPQSASGRNEQFF.

A word on this clonotype: The DNA is omitted, as the CDR3 cannot be located on it reliably, and the CDR3 follows TCRdb's listing. This chain uses TRBV29-1 with TRBJ2-7; the table calls TRBD1, which could not be checked here. From its first to its last residue, the CDR3 has 11 amino acids. From germline, CDR1 is SQVTM and CDR2 ANQGSEA. The CDR3 reads CSVGSGSGASF.

This clonotype was seen only a few times. The V call is TRBV27, the J call TRBJ2-1, with D maybe TRBD1 (6 bases). The germline gives CDR1 MNHEY, CDR2 SMNVEV (reference sequence). The V end lost 8 bases, the J end lost 12 bases, and 14 bases lay between the germline ends. This CDR3 region has 11 residues. In nucleotides, the CDR3 is TGTGCCAGCCGGACAGACTCCTGGCAGTTCTTC. This encodes CASRTDSWQFF.

This clonotype was counted ten times or more. This chain links TRBV7-2 with TRBJ2-7, with TRBD1 identical over 10 bases. V was clipped by 1 base and J by 2 bases; unmatched bases: 2. CDR1 is SGHTA, CDR2 FQGNSA, per germline. This CDR3 spans 15 amino acids. CDR3 DNA: TGTGCCAGCAGCTTAGGAGGGACAGGGGCCTACGAGCAGTACTTC. The encoded protein is CASSLGGTGAYEQYF.

V and J are TRBV2 and TRBJ2-5; D not certain. The CDR3 sequence is 14 residues long. V gave up 7 bases and J gave up 1 base, with 13 bases separating them. CDR1 and CDR2 (germline): SNHLY, FYNNEI. DNA for the CDR3: TGTGCCAGCACCCAATTGACAAGCCAAGAGACCCAGTACTTC. Translated: CASTQLTSQETQYF.

In this sample, this clonotype turned up a few times. The chain employs TRBV19 and TRBJ1-5; D not certain. The CDR3 sequence is 13 residues long. Trimming stripped 7 bases from V and 4 bases from J, with 11 bases between. Germline V gene lookup returns CDR1 LNHDA and CDR2 SQIVND (reference sequence). The CDR3 region has the DNA TGTGCCAGTAAAGACGGAGGTAATCAGCCCCAGCATTTT. Amino acids: CASKDGGNQPQHF.

In its sample, this clonotype was seen a few times. This chain joins TRBV27 and TRBJ1-1; D remains unclear. The CDR3 spans 13 residues. The germline gives CDR1 MNHEY, CDR2 SMNVEV (reference sequence). Trimming removed 3 bases from V and 3 bases from J, with 8 bases in between. CDR3 in amino acids: CASSFRRYTEAFF. In nucleotides, the CDR3 is TGTGCCAGCAGTTTCCGACGGTACACTGAAGCTTTCTTT.

This clonotype was seen only a few times. The chain recombines TRBV6-1 with TRBJ1-2; D is possibly TRBD1 (5 bases). Trimming pared 5 bases from V and 2 bases from J, leaving 12 bases between. The CDR3 consists of 14 residues. Germline V gene sequence: CDR1 MNHNS, CDR2 SASEGT. CDR3 DNA: TGTGCCAGCAGTTTCAGGGCCTCCAACTATGGCTACACCTTC. Protein sequence: CASSFRASNYGYTF.

This clonotype was counted a few times. This chain links TRBV7-9 with TRBJ1-6, with D maybe TRBD1 (5 bases). CDR3 length: 15 amino acids. Looked up from germline, CDR1 is SEHNR and CDR2 is FQNEAQ (reference sequence). Trimming left V 6 bases short and J 6 bases short, with 15 bases between. The CDR3 DNA reads TGTGCCAGCAGTAACCCAGGGACGGGTAATTCACCCCTCCACTTT. Translation gives CASSNPGTGNSPLHF.